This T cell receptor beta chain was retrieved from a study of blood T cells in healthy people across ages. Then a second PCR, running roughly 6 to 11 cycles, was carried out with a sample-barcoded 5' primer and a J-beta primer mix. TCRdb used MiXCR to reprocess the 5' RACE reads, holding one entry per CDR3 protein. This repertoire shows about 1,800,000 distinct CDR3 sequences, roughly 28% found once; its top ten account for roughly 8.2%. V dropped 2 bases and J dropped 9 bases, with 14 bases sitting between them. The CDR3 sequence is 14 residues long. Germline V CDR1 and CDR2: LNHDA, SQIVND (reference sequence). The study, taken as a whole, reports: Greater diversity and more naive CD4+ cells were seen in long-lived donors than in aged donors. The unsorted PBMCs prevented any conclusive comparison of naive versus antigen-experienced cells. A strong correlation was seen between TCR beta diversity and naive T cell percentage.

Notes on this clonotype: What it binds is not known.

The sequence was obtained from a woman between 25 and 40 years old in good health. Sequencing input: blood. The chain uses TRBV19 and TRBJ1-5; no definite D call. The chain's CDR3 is CASSIRSSGVPQHF. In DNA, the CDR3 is TGTGCCAGTAGTATAAGGTCCTCAGGAGTGCCCCAGCATTTT.